The clone carrying this T cell receptor beta chain has more than one count but fewer than ten. The antigen remains undetermined. The record originates from a study of T-cell memory formation after mild COVID-19. Study outcomes and limitations: Clones that contracted clustered mainly in CM and EM if CD4+ and in EMRA if CD8+. CD4/CD8 balance held among clones contracting day 15 to 85, and later expanders leaned CD4+.

TCRdb processed the 5' RACE reads anew with MiXCR; each CDR3 protein has one entry. The table includes under 300,000 distinct CDR3 sequences, around 8% detected once. CDR1 is SGHDT, CDR2 YYEEEE, per germline. V lost 0 bases and J 0 bases, leaving 13 bases between the germline ends. The CDR3 length is 18 residues. The chain links TRBV5-6 to TRBJ2-6; D possibly corresponds to TRBD1 (5 bases). The sequenced material came from PBMCs or a T cell subset sorted from them (not recorded which). The TCR originated in a man younger than 35 who had mild COVID-19 (a few samples of this study predate the infection). Cell type and time point are not known. CDR3 nucleotide sequence: TGTGCCAGCAGCTTGGTGGTAGGGGTGGACTCTGGGGCCAACGTCCTGACTTTC. Amino acids: CASSLVVGVDSGANVLTF.